This T cell receptor beta chain was profiled in a study of cytomegalovirus exposure and HLA in healthy donors. The study ran its PCR with 60 Vbeta and 13 Jbeta primers. Assay: immunoSEQ multiplex PCR; the TCRdb copy retains only in-frame clones and omits some. The table shows over 85,000 clones, with more than 75% occurring only once. The receptor was derived from a man aged 35 to 55 in good health and CMV-seronegative. The sequenced sample consisted of PBMCs.

In nucleotides, the CDR3 is TGTGCCAGCAGCCAAAGGACAGGATCACCCCAAGAGACCCAGTACTTC. Its protein product is CASSQRTGSPQETQYF. The V gene is TRBV4-2, the J gene TRBJ2-5, with 7 bases matching TRBD1. The CDR3 runs 16 residues. The germline V gene encodes CDR1 LGHNA and CDR2 YNFKEQ. The V gene end was trimmed by 2 bases and the J gene end by 1 base; junction bases not matched to a gene: 7.